Reported below is one T cell receptor beta chain. The data derive from a study of control samples from healthy donors and cancer patients. This CDR3 contains 15 residues. In germline, CDR1 is SGHRS, CDR2 YFSETQ. Deletions cut 4 bases from V and 7 bases from J, with 17 bases between. Clones were sequenced by immunoSEQ multiplex PCR, and TCRdb holds only the in-frame ones, with some missing. The sample yields 100,000 to 150,000 clones, approximately 91% seen once. The rearrangement links TRBV5-1 to TRBJ2-2, with D perhaps given as TRBD1 or TRBD2 (5 bases each). Sample: blood. The receptor comes from a woman in her late teens or twenties in good health. The CDR3 DNA sequence: TGCGCCAGCAGCCCCTCGGGACCTAGGATCGGGGAGCTGTTTTTT. Translation gives CASSPSGPRIGELFF.